The 2 T cell receptor beta chains listed next were all sequenced from one sample in a study of pediatric ulcerative colitis. Generated by immunoSEQ multiplex PCR, the TCRdb table keeps only in-frame clones and is missing some. The profile shows tens of thousands of clones, around 86% of them singletons. Sequenced material: blood. The source is a boy younger than 18 who was a control in a study of pediatric ulcerative colitis.

This chain uses TRBV7-8 with TRBJ1-5; no definite D call. Germline V CDR1 and CDR2: SGHVS, FQNEAQ. The CDR3 covers 17 residues. V lost 6 bases and J lost 1, with 19 bases in between. CDR3 DNA sequence: TGTGCCAGCAGTCCACCGGGTCTAGGTGAGAGCAATCAGCCCCAGCATTTT. Protein product: CASSPPGLGESNQPQHF.

This clone was picked up one time. The rearrangement joins TRBV5-6 to TRBJ1-5; weak D call: TRBD1 (5 bases). Germline V gene lookup returns CDR1 SGHDT and CDR2 YYEEEE. V lost 4 bases and J lost 4, with 12 bases in between. There are 14 residues in the CDR3. The CDR3 region has the DNA TGTGCCAGCAGCGCTGGGACGGATAATCAGCCCCAGCATTTT. Translation gives CASSAGTDNQPQHF.